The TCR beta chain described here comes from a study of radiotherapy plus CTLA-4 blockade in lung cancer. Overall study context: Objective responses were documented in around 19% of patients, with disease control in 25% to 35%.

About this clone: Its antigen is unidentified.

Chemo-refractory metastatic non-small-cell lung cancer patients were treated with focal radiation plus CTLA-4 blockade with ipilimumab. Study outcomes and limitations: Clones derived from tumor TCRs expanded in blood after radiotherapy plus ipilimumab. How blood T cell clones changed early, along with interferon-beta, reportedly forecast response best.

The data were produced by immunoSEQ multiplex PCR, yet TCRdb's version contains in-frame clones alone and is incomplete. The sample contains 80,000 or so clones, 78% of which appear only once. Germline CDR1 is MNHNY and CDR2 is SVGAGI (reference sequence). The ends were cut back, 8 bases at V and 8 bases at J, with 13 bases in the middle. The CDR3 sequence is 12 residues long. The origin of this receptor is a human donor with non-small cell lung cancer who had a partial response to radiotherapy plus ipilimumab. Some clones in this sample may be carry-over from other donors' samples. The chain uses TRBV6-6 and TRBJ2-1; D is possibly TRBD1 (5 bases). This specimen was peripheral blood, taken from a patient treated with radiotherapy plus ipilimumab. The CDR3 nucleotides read TGTGCCAGCGGGGCCGTACCGGATGAGCAGTTCTTC. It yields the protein CASGAVPDEQFF.